This record covers a single T cell receptor beta chain. Its antigen remains unidentified. V lost 4 bases, J lost 0 bases, and 9 bases lay in between. The CDR3 totals 14 residues. Germline V CDR1 and CDR2: SGHDN, FVKESK. The data were taken from a study of OX40 agonist ivuxolimab in advanced cancers. Notes on the study in general: Among expanded peripheral T cells, antigen specificity went undetermined.

Assay used: immunoSEQ multiplex PCR; TCRdb lists only in-frame clones, some missing. The table records some 86,000 clones, around 94% of them present only once. The input for sequencing was CD4+ or CD8+ T cells sorted from blood, taken in a trial of the OX40 agonist ivuxolimab. The V call is TRBV14, the J call TRBJ1-2, with D perhaps matching TRBD1 (6 bases). The TCR sequence derives from an adult with an advanced solid tumor such as melanoma, head and neck, liver or kidney cancer. CDR3 protein: CASSPRQANYGYTF. CDR3 DNA: TGTGCCAGCAGCCCGAGACAGGCTAACTATGGCTACACCTTC.